This T cell receptor beta chain was retrieved from a study of T cells in Graves' hyperthyroidism and ophthalmopathy. V was clipped by 8 bases and J by 11 bases, with 24 bases between them. Germline lookup yields CDR1 MDHEN and CDR2 SYDVKM. This CDR3 contains 14 residues. This clonotype has at least ten counts. Patients aged 18 to 65 had newly diagnosed hyperthyroidism lasting under 2 months. Fresh peripheral blood, about 9.9 ml, yielded the PBMCs. Researchers amplified the TCR beta CDR3 regions from RNA transcripts. During a first-round RT-PCR of the TCR CDR3, the HTBI primer set was used. From the multiplex PCR reads, TCRdb called clonotypes with MiXCR, one entry per CDR3 protein. The sample lists some 250,000 distinct CDR3 sequences; more than 14% were seen once.

Sequenced material: blood. The receptor's source is a woman aged 40-49 years with Graves' hyperthyroidism that later progressed to Graves' ophthalmopathy. This chain connects TRBV28 to TRBJ1-1, with TRBD1 as a possible D gene (5 bases). The CDR3 loop reads CASLSGGDGASAFF. CDR3 DNA sequence: TGTGCCAGCTTGTCGGGGGGGGATGGAGCTTCCGCTTTCTTT.